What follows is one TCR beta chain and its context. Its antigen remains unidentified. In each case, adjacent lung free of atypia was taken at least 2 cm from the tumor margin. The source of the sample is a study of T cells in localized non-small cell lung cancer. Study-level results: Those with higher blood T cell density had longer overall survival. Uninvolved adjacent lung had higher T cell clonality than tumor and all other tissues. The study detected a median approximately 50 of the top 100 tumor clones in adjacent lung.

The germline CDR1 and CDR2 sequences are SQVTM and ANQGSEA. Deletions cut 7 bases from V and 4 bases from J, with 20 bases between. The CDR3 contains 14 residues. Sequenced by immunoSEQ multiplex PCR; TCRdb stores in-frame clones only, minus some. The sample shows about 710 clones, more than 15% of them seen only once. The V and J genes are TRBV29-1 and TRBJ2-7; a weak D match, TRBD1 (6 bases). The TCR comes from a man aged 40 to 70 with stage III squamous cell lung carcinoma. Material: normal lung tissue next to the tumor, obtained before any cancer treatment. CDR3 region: CSAKGDMGAYEQYF. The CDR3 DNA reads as TGCAGCGCCAAGGGCGACATGGGGGCTTACGAGCAGTACTTC.